These T cell receptor beta chains were read from a single sample in a study of T cell repertoires in ileal Crohn's disease. The protocol was immunoSEQ multiplex PCR, while the TCRdb copy is restricted to in-frame clones and leaves out a portion. In the table there are 1,500 to 2,000 clones, 83% of which are singletons. Sequences were obtained from ileal tissue. These TCRs come from an adult with Crohn's disease. Both conserved end residues are part of each CDR3. The D gene is left open where the match is weak. Clone size is given for some rows only: seen once, a few or many times, or a class if the clone is expanded.

>once|TRBV7-6|TRBD1|TRBJ1-5
CASSPLPGQGGQPQHF
TGTGCCAGCAGCCCCCTCCCGGGACAGGGCGGACAGCCCCAGCATTTT
>.|TRBV5-1|.|TRBJ2-1
CASSLGPPSSNEQFF
TGCGCCAGCAGCTTGGGTCCCCCTTCGTCGAATGAGCAGTTCTTC
>.|TRBV7-6|.|TRBJ1-4
CASSPRTATNEKLFF
TGTGCCAGCAGCCCACGGACAGCAACTAATGAAAAACTGTTTTTT
>.|TRBV28|.|TRBJ2-4
CASSIRQGMTWGNIQYF
TGTGCCAGCAGTATCCGCCAGGGGATGACATGGGGAAACATTCAGTACTTC
>.|TRBV30|.|TRBJ1-1
CAWSRGDTEAFF
TGTGCCTGGAGTCGGGGGGACACTGAAGCTTTCTTT
>few|TRBV28|.|TRBJ1-2
CASSLIWGAANYGYTF
TGTGCCAGCAGTTTAATTTGGGGAGCGGCTAACTATGGCTACACCTTC
>.|TRBV29-1|.|TRBJ2-5
CSVNGGQETQYF
TGCAGCGTGAACGGTGGCCAAGAGACCCAGTACTTC
>.|TRBV15|TRBD1|TRBJ1-2
CATSSLGRGQGYNYGYTF
TGTGCCACCAGCAGTCTCGGGCGGGGACAGGGTTATAACTATGGCTACACCTTC
>.|TRBV7-6|.|TRBJ1-1
CASGTQLYTEAFF
TGTGCCAGCGGTACACAGCTTTACACTGAAGCTTTCTTT
>.|TRBV6-1|.|TRBJ2-4
CASSEQGSKNIQYF
TGTGCCAGCAGTGAGCAGGGATCCAAAAACATTCAGTACTTC
>.|TRBV19|TRBD1|TRBJ1-5
CASSIEQGVYNQPQHF
TGTGCCAGTAGTATAGAGCAGGGGGTATACAATCAGCCCCAGCATTTT
>.|TRBV14|TRBD1|TRBJ1-6
CASSQYRGPGYSPLHF
TGTGCCAGCAGCCAATACAGGGGGCCGGGGTATTCACCCCTCCACTTT
>.|TRBV5-4|TRBD1|TRBJ1-6
CASRPPGQGAYYNSPLHF
TGTGCCAGCAGACCTCCGGGACAGGGGGCATACTATAATTCACCCCTCCACTTT
>.|TRBV29-1|.|TRBJ1-1
CSVVVRGYTEAFF
TGCAGCGTCGTCGTCAGGGGCTACACTGAAGCTTTCTTT
>few|TRBV19|.|TRBJ1-1
CASSIPRAEDLDWDTEAFF
TGTGCCAGTAGTATACCTAGGGCGGAGGATTTGGATTGGGACACTGAAGCTTTCTTT
>.|TRBV27|TRBD1|TRBJ1-1
CASSLSGGFTEAFF
TGTGCCAGCAGTTTATCAGGGGGCTTCACTGAAGCTTTCTTT
>.|TRBV7-2|TRBD1|TRBJ2-5
CASSRNRGQETQYF
TGTGCCAGCAGCCGCAACAGGGGCCAAGAGACCCAGTACTTC
>.|TRBV18|TRBD1|TRBJ2-7
CASSLGQAGYEQYF
TGTGCCAGCTCACTTGGACAGGCGGGCTACGAGCAGTACTTC
>.|TRBV27|TRBD2|TRBJ2-7
CASSFLGTSGGWEQYF
TGTGCCAGCAGTTTCCTCGGGACTAGCGGGGGCTGGGAGCAGTACTTC
>.|TRBV5-6|.|TRBJ2-1
CASSSRDFSYNEQFF
TGTGCCAGCAGCTCCCGGGACTTCTCCTACAATGAGCAGTTCTTC
>.|TRBV28|.|TRBJ2-4
CASSFVRGINIQYF
TGTGCCAGCAGTTTTGTCAGGGGCATAAACATTCAGTACTTC
>.|TRBV18|.|TRBJ2-7
CASSPGGALRSEQYF
TGTGCCAGCTCACCAGGCGGGGCCCTCCGCTCCGAGCAGTACTTC
>once|TRBV4-1|.|TRBJ1-4
CASSQVNTNEKLFF
TGCGCCAGCAGCCAAGTCAATACTAATGAAAAACTGTTTTTT
>.|TRBV29-1|.|TRBJ1-4
CSVNPGRNEKLFF
TGCAGCGTTAACCCAGGCCGGAATGAAAAACTGTTTTTT
>.|TRBV5-1|TRBD2|TRBJ2-5
CASSPTRASGRSETQYF
TGCGCCAGCAGCCCTACGCGAGCTAGCGGGAGATCAGAGACCCAGTACTTC
>.|TRBV10-1|TRBD2|TRBJ2-7
CASSPSGSSYEQYF
TGCGCCAGCAGTCCTAGCGGGAGCTCCTACGAGCAGTACTTC
>.|TRBV4-3|TRBD1|TRBJ2-3
CASSHQPPGRDRGSTDTQYF
TGCGCCAGCAGCCACCAGCCCCCCGGCCGGGACAGGGGATCCACAGATACGCAGTATTTT
>once|TRBV5-4|.|TRBJ1-2
CASSTFNGYTF
TGTGCCAGCAGTACATTCAATGGCTACACCTTC
>.|TRBV18|.|TRBJ1-4
CASSPSPGGGTNEKLFF
TGTGCCAGCTCACCTTCCCCAGGAGGCGGAACTAATGAAAAACTGTTTTTT
>.|TRBV5-1|TRBD1|TRBJ2-7
CASSSVGGQGEYEQYF
TGCGCCAGCAGCTCGGTAGGGGGTCAGGGGGAATACGAGCAGTACTTC
>.|TRBV6-6|.|TRBJ2-7
CASSLPAGDKYEQYF
TGTGCCAGCAGCCTACCAGCAGGGGACAAATACGAGCAGTACTTC
>.|TRBV6-1|TRBD1|TRBJ2-1
CASTSQTGGYNEQFF
TGTGCCAGCACTTCTCAGACAGGGGGCTACAATGAGCAGTTCTTC
>.|TRBV11-2|TRBD2|TRBJ2-3
CASSSGLAGGPRGPDTQYF
TGTGCCAGCAGCTCAGGGCTAGCGGGAGGGCCGAGGGGGCCAGATACGCAGTATTTT
>.|TRBV4-3|.|TRBJ2-7
CASSQDRGAVYEQYF
TGCGCCAGCAGCCAAGATAGGGGTGCAGTCTACGAGCAGTACTTC
>.|TRBV7-2|.|TRBJ2-5
CASTPQTGLQETQYF
TGTGCCAGCACCCCTCAGACAGGACTCCAAGAGACCCAGTACTTC
>.|TRBV5-1|.|TRBJ1-6
CASRGREVWNSPLHF
TGCGCCAGCAGGGGCAGGGAGGTCTGGAATTCACCCCTCCACTTT
>few|TRBV6-4|TRBD2|TRBJ2-1
CASSEGLGAPYNEQFF
TGTGCCAGCAGTGAGGGACTAGGCGCGCCCTACAATGAGCAGTTCTTC
>.|TRBV11-2|.|TRBJ1-3
CASISDGNTIYF
TGTGCCAGCATCAGTGATGGAAACACCATATATTTT
>.|TRBV18|TRBD1|TRBJ1-1
CASSYRQGTNTEAFF
TGTGCCAGCTCATATCGACAGGGCACTAACACTGAAGCTTTCTTT
>.|TRBV7-8|.|TRBJ1-1
CASTTANSMNTEAFF
TGTGCCAGCACAACAGCAAATAGTATGAACACTGAAGCTTTCTTT
>.|TRBV5-4|TRBD1|TRBJ2-2
CAGGGQGSTGELFF
TGTGCTGGTGGCGGACAGGGGAGCACCGGGGAGCTGTTTTTT
>.|TRBV5-1|TRBD2|TRBJ2-1
CDSSLFSGSNEQFF
TGCGACAGCAGCTTGTTTAGCGGGAGCAATGAGCAGTTCTTC
>.|TRBV5-4|TRBD1|TRBJ2-7
CASLNRGSYEQYF
TGTGCCAGCCTTAACAGGGGCTCCTACGAGCAGTACTTC
>.|TRBV18|.|TRBJ1-4
CASAYRGEGNEKLFF
TGTGCCAGCGCCTACCGCGGGGAGGGAAATGAAAAACTGTTTTTT
>.|TRBV13|.|TRBJ2-7
CASSLSRALGEQYF
TGTGCCAGCAGCTTATCCAGGGCCCTGGGGGAGCAGTACTTC
>.|TRBV27|TRBD1|TRBJ2-7
CASSFGTGGREQYF
TGTGCCAGCAGTTTCGGGACAGGGGGCCGGGAGCAGTACTTC
>.|TRBV28|TRBD1|TRBJ2-7
CASTVGDRGYEQYF
TGTGCCAGCACAGTTGGGGACAGGGGATACGAGCAGTACTTC
>.|TRBV4-1|.|TRBJ1-2
CASSQGSSGESGGYTF
TGCGCCAGCAGCCAAGGGTCCTCAGGGGAATCTGGTGGCTACACCTTC
>.|TRBV11-2|TRBD2|TRBJ2-7
CASSLGTSGYEQYF
TGTGCCAGCAGCTTGGGGACTAGCGGCTACGAGCAGTACTTC
>.|TRBV30|.|TRBJ2-5
CAWSVGASVTQYF
TGTGCCTGGAGTGTGGGGGCGTCAGTGACCCAGTACTTC